A selection of T cell receptor beta chains follows, all from one sample in a study of blood T cell repertoires in COVID-19. Assay: immunoSEQ multiplex PCR; the TCRdb copy retains only in-frame clones and omits some. The table has about 280,000 clones, more than 70% seen once. Sequencing used PBMCs or T cells enriched from blood (not recorded which). All receptors derive from an older woman in a cohort exposed to, infected with or recovered from COVID-19 (not recorded which). CDR3s include the opening cysteine and the closing phenylalanine or tryptophan. Each record gives: clone size, J gene, D gene, V gene, CDR3 DNA, CDR3 protein. A D gene is named only where the DNA matches it firmly. Expanded clones are given a class, and other clones once, few, many or no size at all.

clone size: -; J gene: TRBJ2-2; D gene: -; V gene: TRBV5-6; CDR3 DNA: TGTGCCAGCAGCTTGCGCAGGGACACCGGGGAGCTGTTTTTT; CDR3 protein: CASSLRRDTGELFF
clone size: -; J gene: TRBJ2-3; D gene: -; V gene: TRBV9; CDR3 DNA: TGTGCCAGCAGCGTAGCAGGAGATACGCAGTATTTT; CDR3 protein: CASSVAGDTQYF
clone size: once; J gene: TRBJ1-2; D gene: -; V gene: TRBV19; CDR3 DNA: TGTGCCAGTAGTATTAGGACAGACCTTAACTATGGCTACACCTTC; CDR3 protein: CASSIRTDLNYGYTF
clone size: few; J gene: TRBJ1-1; D gene: TRBD1; V gene: TRBV10-3; CDR3 DNA: TGTGCCATCAGTCGGGACAGTGAAGCTTTCTTT; CDR3 protein: CAISRDSEAFF
clone size: -; J gene: TRBJ2-5; D gene: TRBD1; V gene: TRBV5-1; CDR3 DNA: TGCGCCAGCAGCTTGGTGGTCGGGACAGCTAAAGAGACCCAGTACTTC; CDR3 protein: CASSLVVGTAKETQYF
clone size: -; J gene: TRBJ2-3; D gene: -; V gene: TRBV4-1; CDR3 DNA: TGCGCCAGCAGCCAAGATAGCCTCGGGGGTGAACCGGGTACGCAGTATTTT; CDR3 protein: CASSQDSLGGEPGTQYF
clone size: -; J gene: TRBJ1-1; D gene: TRBD1; V gene: TRBV5-6; CDR3 DNA: TGTGCCAGCAGCTCCCGGGACAGGGGGACTGAAGCTTTCTTT; CDR3 protein: CASSSRDRGTEAFF
clone size: few; J gene: TRBJ1-4; D gene: TRBD1; V gene: TRBV28; CDR3 DNA: TGTGCCAGCAGCTTGCAGGGGGCTGGGGAAAAACTGTTTTTT; CDR3 protein: CASSLQGAGEKLFF
clone size: -; J gene: TRBJ1-4; D gene: -; V gene: TRBV6-5; CDR3 DNA: TGTGCCAGCAGACTGACAGTTGCAACTAATGAAAAACTGTTTTTT; CDR3 protein: CASRLTVATNEKLFF
clone size: -; J gene: TRBJ1-5; D gene: -; V gene: TRBV28; CDR3 DNA: TGTGCCAGCAGTTGGGGGGAGGGGGGCCAGAGGCAGCCCCAGCATTTT; CDR3 protein: CASSWGEGGQRQPQHF
clone size: -; J gene: TRBJ1-6; D gene: -; V gene: TRBV28; CDR3 DNA: TGTGCCAGCAAAATTTACGGGGATTCACCCCTCCACTTT; CDR3 protein: CASKIYGDSPLHF
clone size: -; J gene: TRBJ1-1; D gene: -; V gene: TRBV28; CDR3 DNA: TGTGCCAGCGTTAGTCTGCGGACTGAAGCTTTCTTT; CDR3 protein: CASVSLRTEAFF
clone size: -; J gene: TRBJ2-1; D gene: TRBD2; V gene: TRBV5-4; CDR3 DNA: TGTGCCAGCAGCTCCAGCGGGAGCGCCAACAATGAGCAGTTCTTC; CDR3 protein: CASSSSGSANNEQFF
clone size: -; J gene: TRBJ2-7; D gene: -; V gene: TRBV5-8; CDR3 DNA: TGTGCCAGCAGCTTGGTGGGCCGCTACGAGCAGTACTTC; CDR3 protein: CASSLVGRYEQYF